What follows are 15 T cell receptor beta chains derived from one specimen sequenced in a study of blood T cells in healthy people across ages. The use of a sample-barcoded 5' primer and a J-beta primer mix characterized a second PCR of roughly 6 to 12 cycles. TCRdb itself ran the 5' RACE reads through MiXCR, one entry per CDR3 protein. The sample lists about 640,000 distinct CDR3 sequences, roughly 43% occurring once. The sample comprised blood. Receptors originate from a man older than 75 in good health.

The chain recombines TRBV25-1 with TRBJ2-7; TRBD1 agrees at 9 bases. CDR3 size: 16 residues. V lost 7 bases and J lost 0; bases outside the gene matches: 10. Germline CDR1 reads MGHDK; CDR2 reads SYGVNS. CDR3 coding DNA: TGTGCCAGCATCGAGAGCGGGACAGGGACCTCCTACGAGCAGTACTTC. Translated, it gives CASIESGTGTSYEQYF.

This clonotype has a handful of counts. CDR3 sequence: CASSYSRGWSKNIQYF. As DNA, the CDR3 is TGTGCCAGCAGTTACTCAAGGGGGTGGTCCAAAAACATTCAGTACTTC. The V and J genes are TRBV6-6 and TRBJ2-4, with TRBD1 as a possible D gene (6 bases). The ends were cut back, 0 bases at V and 2 bases at J, with 11 bases in the middle. This CDR3 region has 16 residues. From germline, CDR1 is MNHNY and CDR2 SVGAGI (reference sequence).

This clonotype was observed a few times. The chain joins TRBV5-1 to TRBJ2-3, with a weak D call TRBD2 (7 bases). The V gene's germline CDR1 is SGHRS and CDR2 YFSETQ. The CDR3 sequence is 15 residues long. V was cut by 4 bases and J by 4 bases, with 16 bases left in between. The CDR3 DNA reads as TGCGCCAGCAGCCTAGAACCGGGGGGCGCAGATACGCAGTATTTT. Its translation: CASSLEPGGADTQYF. The full variable domain, with the rest looked up from reference TRBV5-1 and TRBJ2-3, is KAGVTQTPRYLIKTRGQQVTLSCSPISGHRSVSWYQQTPGQGLQFLFEYFSETQRNKGNFPGRFSGRQFSNSRSEMNVSTLELGDSALYLCASSLEPGGADTQYFGPGTRLTVL.

This clonotype was detected only a few times. The chain carries TRBV5-1 and TRBJ2-1, with TRBD2 matching 10 bases. V trimming: 4 bases; J trimming: 8 bases; junction bases outside the gene matches: 9. There are 15 residues in the CDR3. Germline-derived CDR1 and CDR2 are SGHRS and YFSETQ. CDR3 nucleotides: TGCGCCAGCAGCGGAAGAGCGGGGGGGCTCTATGAGCAGTTCTTC. Translation gives CASSGRAGGLYEQFF.

V usage is TRBV20-1 and J usage is TRBJ2-7, with D perhaps matching TRBD2 (7 bases). With 0 bases removed from V and 2 bases from J, the gap between germline ends came to 11 bases. The length of the CDR3 is 14 residues. The germline gives CDR1 DFQATT, CDR2 SNEGSKA (reference sequence). The CDR3 spells CSAREGGRPYEQYF. The CDR3, as DNA: TGCAGTGCTAGAGAGGGGGGGCGCCCCTACGAGCAGTACTTC.

In its sample, this clonotype was seen a few times. DNA of the CDR3: TGTGCCAGCAGTTACCTTACGGGAGTCCCACTCCGCGATACGCAGTATTTT. As protein: CASSYLTGVPLRDTQYF. The chain has TRBV6-2 or TRBV6-3 and TRBJ2-3; D possibly corresponds to TRBD2 (6 bases). Trimming left V 2 bases short and J 6 bases short, with 21 bases between. Germline CDR1 is MNHEY and CDR2 is SVGEGT. CDR3 length: 17 residues.

This clonotype has just a few counts. V is TRBV7-9 and J is TRBJ2-1, with D unresolved. Germline lookup yields CDR1 SEHNR and CDR2 FQNEAQ (reference sequence). There are 13 residues in the CDR3. The V end lost 2 bases, the J end lost 8 bases, and 10 bases lay between the germline ends. CDR3 in DNA: TGTGCCAGCAGCTTAAGGTCAGCCTATGAGCAGTTCTTC. Protein sequence: CASSLRSAYEQFF.

CDR3 amino acids: CASSLELAGSYEQYF. The CDR3 DNA is TGCGCCAGCAGCCTGGAACTAGCGGGGTCCTACGAGCAGTACTTC. This chain joins TRBV5-1 and TRBJ2-7; 10 positions agree with TRBD2. The CDR3 has 15 amino acids. V trimming: 4 bases; J trimming: 1 base; junction bases outside the gene matches: 5. In germline, CDR1 is SGHRS, CDR2 YFSETQ. Looking up the rest from reference TRBV5-1 and TRBJ2-7 gives the full variable domain: KAGVTQTPRYLIKTRGQQVTLSCSPISGHRSVSWYQQTPGQGLQFLFEYFSETQRNKGNFPGRFSGRQFSNSRSEMNVSTLELGDSALYLCASSLELAGSYEQYFGPGTRLTVT.

This sequence joins TRBV6-2 or TRBV6-3 and TRBJ1-2; no clear D. Germline-derived CDR1 and CDR2 are MNHEY and SVGEGT. The V and J ends lost 7 bases and 4 bases respectively, with 19 bases between them. The CDR3 spans 15 residues. CDR3 DNA sequence: TGTGCCAGCACCCCGGCGTGGGGAGGAAGCTATGGCTACACCTTC. This gives the protein CASTPAWGGSYGYTF.

This clonotype came up many times. The chain joins TRBV20-1 to TRBJ2-7; 8 positions match TRBD1. The V gene's germline CDR1 is DFQATT and CDR2 SNEGSKA (reference sequence). This CDR3 is 15 amino acids long. V lost 0 bases, J lost 3 bases, and 7 bases stayed unmatched. The CDR3 nucleotides read TGCAGTGCTAGAGATCCCGCAGGGGGCTTCTACGAGCAGTACTTC. This gives the protein CSARDPAGGFYEQYF.

The chain couples TRBV14 to TRBJ2-7; 10 bases are a match to TRBD2. After removal of 4 bases from V and 1 base from J, the junction contained 7 bases not matched to a gene. Germline CDR1 and CDR2: SGHDN and FVKESK. The CDR3 has 16 amino acids. The DNA for the CDR3 is TGTGCCAGCAGCCTCCTGAGCGGGAGGGTTTCCTACGAGCAGTACTTC. Residues: CASSLLSGRVSYEQYF.

The chain is built from TRBV12-3 or TRBV12-4 and TRBJ2-3; 7 bases are shared with TRBD2. Trimming cost V 5 bases and J 1 base; bases outside gene matches: 12. The CDR3 consists of 17 residues. DNA of the CDR3: TGTGCCAGCAGTGAAAGCCATAGCGGGCGTGGCACAGATACGCAGTATTTT. This gives the protein CASSESHSGRGTDTQYF.

The V and J genes are TRBV20-1 and TRBJ1-5; D uncertain. V lost 0 bases and J 4 bases, leaving 7 bases between the germline ends. The CDR3 has 13 amino acids. CDR1 is DFQATT, CDR2 SNEGSKA, per germline (reference sequence). The CDR3 DNA reads as TGCAGTGCTAGAGAGGACGGAAATCAGCCCCAGCATTTT. It encodes CSAREDGNQPQHF.

This chain links TRBV7-2 with TRBJ2-1; 11 bases are a match to TRBD2. The CDR3 runs to 15 residues. The J segment lost 10 bases and the V segment lost 5 bases, leaving 10 bases of the junction unmatched. Germline lookup yields CDR1 SGHTA and CDR2 FQGNSA. CDR3 in DNA: TGTGCCAGCAGCGGCCCGGGACTAGCGGTTGGGGAGCAGTTCTTC. Its translation: CASSGPGLAVGEQFF.

This clonotype was observed a few times. The V and J genes are TRBV10-1 and TRBJ2-1, with 10 bases matching TRBD1. V was clipped by 6 bases and J by 7 bases; unmatched bases: 6. The V gene's germline CDR1 is WNHNN and CDR2 SYGVQD (reference sequence). The CDR3 is 14 amino acids. CDR3 sequence reads: CASRRTGGKNEQFF. For the CDR3, the DNA is TGCGCCAGCAGGAGGACAGGGGGTAAAAATGAGCAGTTCTTC.